Given below is one T cell receptor (beta chain) in context. What it recognizes is unknown. V lost 4 bases and J lost 4, with 23 bases in between. The CDR3 sequence is 18 residues long. The germline gives CDR1 ENHRY, CDR2 SYGVKD. This sample was taken from a study of T cells in localized non-small cell lung cancer. The study's findings and limits: The study linked higher blood T cell density to longer overall survival. Adjacent lung exhibited a median of approximately 50 among the 100 most abundant tumor clones. Maximal T cell clonality occurred in uninvolved adjacent lung, with tumor ranking below it. Because researchers sequenced only one region of the tumor, heterogeneity is still possible.

Assay: immunoSEQ multiplex PCR; the TCRdb copy retains only in-frame clones and omits some. The table lists about 74,000 clones, about 81% of them singletons. The chain employs TRBV10-3 and TRBJ2-1, with D uncertain. The receptor was derived from a female donor older than 55 with stage I lung adenocarcinoma. The sample consisted of peripheral blood, taken before any cancer treatment. The CDR3 nucleotides are TGTGCCATCAGTGCCCGGCCCGGGCGACGGATCCCTTACAATGAGCAGTTCTTC. It encodes CAISARPGRRIPYNEQFF.